This passage covers 27 T cell receptor beta chains from one sample sequenced in a study of blood T cell repertoires in COVID-19. The assay was immunoSEQ multiplex PCR, and TCRdb's table has in-frame clones only and misses some. The sample has under 80,000 clones, just under 85% seen once. The sequenced sample was peripheral blood. These receptors were obtained from a man in his 70s with acute or convalescent COVID-19.

The V gene is TRBV18, the J gene TRBJ2-1; TRBD1 aligns across 11 bases. V lost 5 bases, J lost 2 bases, and 5 bases stayed unmatched. Looked up from germline, CDR1 is KGHSH and CDR2 is LQKENI. This CDR3 comprises 16 residues. The chain's CDR3 is CASSSGTGGTYNEQFF. The DNA for the CDR3 is TGTGCCAGCTCAAGCGGGACAGGGGGTACCTACAATGAGCAGTTCTTC.

The chain joins TRBV12-5 to TRBJ2-3; no reliable D call. Deletions cut 4 bases from V and 3 bases from J, with 8 bases between. The CDR3 extends over 13 amino acids. Germline V gene data show CDR1 as LGHNT and CDR2 as FRNRAP. CDR3 nucleotides: TGTGCTAGTGGTTCTTCAGGTACAGATACGCAGTATTTT. Its translation: CASGSSGTDTQYF. The entire variable domain, with the rest obtained from reference TRBV12-5 and TRBJ2-3, is as follows: DARVTQTPRHKVTEMGQEVTMRCQPILGHNTVFWYRQTMMQGLELLAYFRNRAPLDDSGMPKDRFSAEMPDATLATLKIQPSEPRDSAVYFCASGSSGTDTQYFGPGTRLTVL.

V usage is TRBV5-6 and J usage is TRBJ1-5, with 8 positions matching TRBD1. The ends lost 3 bases at V and 6 bases at J; junction bases unmatched: 8. Germline CDR1 reads SGHDT; CDR2 reads YYEEEE. The CDR3 totals 15 residues. DNA for the CDR3: TGTGCCAGCAGCTATGGACAGGGAGTAATTCAGCCCCAGCATTTT. The encoded protein is CASSYGQGVIQPQHF. The full variable domain, with the rest looked up from reference TRBV5-6 and TRBJ1-5, is DAGVTQSPTHLIKTRGQQVTLRCSPKSGHDTVSWYQQALGQGPQFIFQYYEEEERQRGNFPDRFSGHQFPNYSSELNVNALLLGDSALYLCASSYGQGVIQPQHFGDGTRLSIL.

The chain recombines TRBV15 with TRBJ2-7, with 8 nucleotides matching TRBD1. J gave up 3 bases and V 6 bases, and 4 bases lay outside the gene matches. Germline lookup yields CDR1 LNHNV and CDR2 YYDKDF (reference sequence). The CDR3 runs to 13 residues. In nucleotides, the CDR3 is TGTGCCACCAGTGTGGGACAGGTCTACGAGCAGTACTTC. As protein: CATSVGQVYEQYF.

The genes are TRBV5-6 and TRBJ2-7, with D hard to call. CDR3 size: 13 residues. CDR1 and CDR2 (germline): SGHDT, YYEEEE. Trimming removed 0 bases at V and 7 bases at J, with 11 bases between. This CDR3 is CASSLVGYGEQYF. For the CDR3, the DNA is TGTGCCAGCAGCTTGGTCGGATACGGGGAGCAGTACTTC.

The chain uses TRBV12-3 or TRBV12-4 and TRBJ2-7, with 7 bases lining up with TRBD1. This CDR3 region has 13 residues. V dropped 5 bases and J dropped 11; count of bases not matched to a gene: 12. CDR3 coding DNA: TGTGCCAGCAGTGCCGCCGGGACAGTAGATAAGTACTTC. This codes for CASSAAGTVDKYF.

This sequence joins TRBV11-2 and TRBJ2-5; TRBD2 aligns across 10 bases. The CDR3 spans 15 residues. The germline V gene has CDR1 SGHAT and CDR2 FQNNGV. J lost 4 bases, V lost 4 bases, and 6 bases had no gene match. CDR3 coding DNA: TGTGCCAGCAGCTATGCCCGGACTAGCGGAGAGACCCAGTACTTC. It codes for CASSYARTSGETQYF.

This rearrangement joins TRBV4-1 to TRBJ2-7; possibly TRBD1 for D (5 bases). V was clipped by 1 base and J by 3 bases, with 19 bases between them. Looked up from germline, CDR1 is MGHRA and CDR2 is YSYEKL. This CDR3 has 17 residues. CDR3 sequence (DNA): TGCGCCAGCAGCCAAGGACAGAATGTAGGAATTATCTACGAGCAGTACTTC. It encodes CASSQGQNVGIIYEQYF.

J is TRBJ1-6 and V is TRBV6-5; D is unresolved. This CDR3 contains 14 residues. The germline V gene has CDR1 MNHEY and CDR2 SVGAGI. Trimming removed 2 bases from V and 4 bases from J, with 6 bases in between. CDR3 sequence: CASSYQVYNSPLHF. DNA for the CDR3: TGTGCCAGCAGTTACCAGGTTTATAATTCACCCCTCCACTTT.

The table lists this clone with a count of one. This chain connects TRBV4-2 to TRBJ2-7; D is perhaps TRBD2 (6 bases). V lost 4 bases to trimming and J lost 1 base, with 23 bases between them. In germline, CDR1 is LGHNA, CDR2 YNFKEQ. The CDR3 sequence is 18 residues long. CDR3 protein: CASSLSSFGTHPSYEQYF. Written as DNA, the CDR3 is TGTGCCAGCAGCCTCTCCTCTTTCGGGACTCACCCTTCCTACGAGCAGTACTTC.

The chain carries TRBV18 and TRBJ2-6; 10 bases map to TRBD1. With 5 bases clipped from V and 3 bases from J, the junction kept 10 bases outside the gene matches. The CDR3 sequence is 18 residues long. The germline V gene has CDR1 KGHSH and CDR2 LQKENI. In nucleotides, the CDR3 is TGTGCCAGCTCAGCGACAGGGGGCTGGATGAGTGGGGCCAACGTCCTGACTTTC. It codes for CASSATGGWMSGANVLTF.

The J gene is TRBJ1-1, the V gene TRBV21-1; TRBD1 was called by the table and not checked on the DNA. TRBV21-1 is a listed pseudogene. The CDR3 has 15 amino acids. CDR3 in amino acids: CASSIRQDSNTEAFF. The CDR3, as DNA: TGTGCCAGCAGCATCCGACAGGACTCGAACACTGAAGCTTTCTTT.

V is TRBV5-1 and J is TRBJ1-1; a possible D gene is TRBD1 (5 bases). Looked up from germline, CDR1 is SGHRS and CDR2 is YFSETQ. This CDR3 contains 13 residues. Trimming pared 4 bases from V and 6 bases from J, leaving 13 bases between. Here the CDR3 DNA reads TGCGCCAGCAGCGCCAGGGAAGGGGCTGAAGCTTTCTTT. Encoded protein: CASSAREGAEAFF.

The rearrangement uses TRBV5-1 and TRBJ2-3, with 15 bases matching TRBD2. This CDR3 has 16 residues. Per germline, CDR1 SGHRS and CDR2 YFSETQ. The ends lost 4 bases at V and 5 bases at J; junction bases unmatched: 5. The CDR3 reads CASSPRTSGGGDTQYF. DNA for the CDR3: TGCGCCAGCAGCCCCCGGACTAGCGGGGGGGGAGATACGCAGTATTTT.

J is TRBJ2-7 and V is TRBV7-6; D is uncertain. Germline V CDR1 and CDR2: SGHVS, FNYEAQ. V dropped 3 bases and J dropped 2 bases, with 2 bases sitting between them. This CDR3 is 11 amino acids long. CDR3 sequence reads: CASSFAYEQYF. The CDR3 bases are TGTGCCAGCAGCTTCGCCTACGAGCAGTACTTC.

Worth noting for this clone: An end of the junction differs from the germline gene, which may be a read error. The rearrangement joins TRBV7-7 to TRBJ2-5, with 13 bases identical to TRBD2. Germline loops: CDR1 SSHAT, CDR2 FNYEAQ (reference sequence). The CDR3 runs to 17 residues. The CDR3 DNA sequence: TGTGCTAGCAGCTTAGCGACTAGCGGGGGGAGAGGGGAGACCCAGTACTTC. Amino acid sequence: CASSLATSGGRGETQYF.

The chain recombines TRBV5-6 with TRBJ2-7; 8 bases are shared with TRBD2. The CDR3 length is 16 residues. CDR1 is SGHDT and CDR2 is YYEEEE in the germline V gene. After removal of 6 bases from V and 1 base from J, the junction contained 12 bases not matched to a gene. This chain's CDR3 is CASTLGGLAGSYEQYF. The DNA of the CDR3 is TGTGCCAGCACCCTGGGGGGCCTAGCGGGTTCCTACGAGCAGTACTTC. Looking up the rest from reference TRBV5-6 and TRBJ2-7 gives the full variable domain: DAGVTQSPTHLIKTRGQQVTLRCSPKSGHDTVSWYQQALGQGPQFIFQYYEEEERQRGNFPDRFSGHQFPNYSSELNVNALLLGDSALYLCASTLGGLAGSYEQYFGPGTRLTVT.

V gene TRBV12-3 or TRBV12-4 combines with J gene TRBJ2-2; unclear D gene. This CDR3 has 13 amino acids. V dropped 2 bases and J dropped 13 bases, with 14 bases sitting between them. The CDR3 DNA is TGTGCCAGCAGTTTACGGTCCGGAGATGGGCTGTTTTTT. As protein: CASSLRSGDGLFF.

The CDR3 spells CASSESSGRDTQYF. The CDR3 DNA reads as TGCGCCAGCAGTGAGTCCTCAGGGAGGGATACGCAGTATTTT. The J gene is TRBJ2-3, the V gene TRBV10-1; TRBD2 might be the D (6 bases). Trimming removed 0 bases from V and 6 bases from J, with 10 bases in between. From germline, CDR1 is WNHNN and CDR2 SYGVQD (reference sequence). There are 14 residues in the CDR3.

The chain employs TRBV7-8 and TRBJ2-3; possibly TRBD2 for D (5 bases). The CDR3 is made up of 17 amino acids. V was trimmed by 5 bases and J by 1 base, leaving 19 bases between them. In germline, CDR1 is SGHVS, CDR2 FQNEAQ. As DNA, the CDR3 is TGTGCCAGCAGCAGACCAACTAGGGCGGGCGGCACAGATACGCAGTATTTT. It codes for CASSRPTRAGGTDTQYF.

Worth noting for this clone: Other DNA sequences in this sample translate to the same CDR3. This CDR3 is CASSIRGTNEKLFF. CDR3 DNA sequence: TGTGCCAGTAGTATCAGGGGAACTAATGAAAAACTGTTTTTT. The chain has TRBV19 and TRBJ1-4; tentatively, D is TRBD1 (6 bases). V lost 3 bases and J 1 base, leaving 6 bases between the germline ends. The germline V gene has CDR1 LNHDA and CDR2 SQIVND (reference sequence). CDR3 length equals 14 residues.

V and J are TRBV29-1 and TRBJ1-2; D is undetermined. Germline CDR1 SQVTM, CDR2 ANQGSEA. CDR3 length: 11 amino acids. The V and J ends lost 3 bases and 5 bases respectively, with 7 bases between them. Here the CDR3 reads CSVDGFYGYTF. CDR3 nucleotide sequence: TGCAGCGTTGATGGCTTTTATGGCTACACCTTC.

The chain links TRBV28 to TRBJ2-1; 14 bases fit TRBD2. V shed 7 bases and J 0 bases; nucleotides not matched to a gene: 2. The CDR3 length is 16 residues. CDR1 is MDHEN, CDR2 SYDVKM, per germline. CDR3 in DNA: TGTGCCAGCACCGGACTAGCGGGGGGCTCCTACAATGAGCAGTTCTTC. As protein: CASTGLAGGSYNEQFF.

The chain recombines TRBV13 with TRBJ2-2; TRBD1 aligns across 9 bases. The CDR3 is made up of 15 amino acids. Unmatched junction bases numbered 9, after V lost 6 bases and J lost 7 bases. Germline CDR1 and CDR2: PRHDT and FYEKMQ (reference sequence). The CDR3 region is CASSLGGQGSGELFF. Written as DNA, the CDR3 is TGTGCCAGCAGTCTCGGGGGACAGGGTAGCGGGGAGCTGTTTTTT.

The chain links TRBV2 to TRBJ1-2; unclear D gene. The V end was cut by 3 bases, the J end by 2 bases, with 13 bases between. CDR1 and CDR2 from the germline V gene are SNHLY and FYNNEI. The CDR3 contains 15 residues. The CDR3 DNA reads as TGTGCCAGCAGTGAGGCGGGGATGCAAAACTATGGCTACACCTTC. It is translated as CASSEAGMQNYGYTF.

The J gene is TRBJ2-5, the V gene TRBV9; TRBD2 agrees at 8 bases. With 6 bases clipped from V and 0 bases from J, the junction kept 13 bases outside the gene matches. CDR3 length: 17 residues. Per the germline V gene, CDR1 is SGDLS and CDR2 is YYNGEE. DNA for the CDR3: TGTGCCAGCACCCCCACCGGGACTAGAGGCTACCAAGAGACCCAGTACTTC. This encodes CASTPTGTRGYQETQYF.

This chain uses TRBV5-1 with TRBJ2-7; D gene uncertain. The CDR3 runs to 14 residues. Germline-derived CDR1 and CDR2 are SGHRS and YFSETQ. V was trimmed by 1 base and J by 0 bases, leaving 8 bases between them. Here the CDR3 reads CASSLQSSSYEQYF. Written as DNA, the CDR3 is TGCGCCAGCAGCTTGCAGTCCAGCTCCTACGAGCAGTACTTC.